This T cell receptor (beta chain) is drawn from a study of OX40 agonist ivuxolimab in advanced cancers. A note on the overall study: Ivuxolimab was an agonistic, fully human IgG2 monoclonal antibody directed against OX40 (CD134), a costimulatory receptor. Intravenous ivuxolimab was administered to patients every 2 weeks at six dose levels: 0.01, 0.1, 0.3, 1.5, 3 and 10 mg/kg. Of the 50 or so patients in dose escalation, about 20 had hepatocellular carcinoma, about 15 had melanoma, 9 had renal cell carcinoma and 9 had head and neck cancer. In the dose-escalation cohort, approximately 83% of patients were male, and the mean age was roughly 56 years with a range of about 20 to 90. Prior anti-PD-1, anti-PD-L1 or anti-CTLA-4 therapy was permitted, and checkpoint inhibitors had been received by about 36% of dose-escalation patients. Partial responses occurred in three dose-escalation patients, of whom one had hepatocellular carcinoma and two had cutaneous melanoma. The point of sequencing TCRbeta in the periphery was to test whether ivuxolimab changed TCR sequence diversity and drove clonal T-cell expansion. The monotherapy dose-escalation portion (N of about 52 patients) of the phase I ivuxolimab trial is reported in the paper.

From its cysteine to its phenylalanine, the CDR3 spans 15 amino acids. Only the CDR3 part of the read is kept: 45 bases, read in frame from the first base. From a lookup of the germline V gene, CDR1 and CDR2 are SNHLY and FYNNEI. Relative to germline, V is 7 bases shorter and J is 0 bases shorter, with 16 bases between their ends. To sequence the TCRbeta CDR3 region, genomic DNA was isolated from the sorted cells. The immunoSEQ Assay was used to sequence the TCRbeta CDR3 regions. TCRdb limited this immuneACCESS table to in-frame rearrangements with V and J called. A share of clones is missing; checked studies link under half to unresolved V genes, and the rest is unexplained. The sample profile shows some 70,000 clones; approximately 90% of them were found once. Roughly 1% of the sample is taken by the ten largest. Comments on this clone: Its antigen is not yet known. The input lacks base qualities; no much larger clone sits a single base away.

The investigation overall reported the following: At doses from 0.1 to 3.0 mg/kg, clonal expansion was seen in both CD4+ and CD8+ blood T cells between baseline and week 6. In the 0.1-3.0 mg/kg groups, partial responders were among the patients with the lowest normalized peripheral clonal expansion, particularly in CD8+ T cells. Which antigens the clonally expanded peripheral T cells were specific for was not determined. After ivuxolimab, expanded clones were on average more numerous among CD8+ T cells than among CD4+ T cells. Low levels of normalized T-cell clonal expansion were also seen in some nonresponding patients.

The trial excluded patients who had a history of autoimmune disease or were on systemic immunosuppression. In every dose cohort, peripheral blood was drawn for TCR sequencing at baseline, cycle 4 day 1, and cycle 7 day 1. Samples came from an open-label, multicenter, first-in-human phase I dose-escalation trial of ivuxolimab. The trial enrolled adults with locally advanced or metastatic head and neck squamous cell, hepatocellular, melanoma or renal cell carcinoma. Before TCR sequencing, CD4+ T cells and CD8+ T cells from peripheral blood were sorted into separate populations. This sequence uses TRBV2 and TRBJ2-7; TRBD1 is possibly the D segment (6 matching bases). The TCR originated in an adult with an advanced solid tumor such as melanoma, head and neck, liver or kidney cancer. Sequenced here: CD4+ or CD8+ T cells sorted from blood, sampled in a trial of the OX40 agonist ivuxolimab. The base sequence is TGTGCCAGCACCCTCGGACAGTCGAGCTCCTACGAGCAGTACTTC. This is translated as CASTLGQSSSYEQYF.